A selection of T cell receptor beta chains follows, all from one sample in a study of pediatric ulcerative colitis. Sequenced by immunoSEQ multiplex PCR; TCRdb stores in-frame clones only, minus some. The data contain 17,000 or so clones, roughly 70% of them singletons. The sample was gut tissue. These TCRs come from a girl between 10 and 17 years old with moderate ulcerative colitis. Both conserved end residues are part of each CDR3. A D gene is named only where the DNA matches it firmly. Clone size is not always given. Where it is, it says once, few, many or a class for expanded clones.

CDR3 DNA: TGCGCCAGCAGCTTGGACCACACTAGGAGGTACAATGAGCAGTTCTTC
CDR3 protein: CASSLDHTRRYNEQFF
D gene: NA
V gene: TRBV5-1
clone size: NA
J gene: TRBJ2-1

CDR3 DNA: TGTGCCAGTATCGGCGGGAACACTGAAGCTTTCTTT
CDR3 protein: CASIGGNTEAFF
D gene: NA
V gene: TRBV19
clone size: few
J gene: TRBJ1-1

CDR3 DNA: TGTGCCAGCAGCCACCCCGGGCAGACCTATAATTCACCCCTCCACTTT
CDR3 protein: CASSHPGQTYNSPLHF
D gene: NA
V gene: TRBV4-2
clone size: NA
J gene: TRBJ1-6

CDR3 DNA: TGCGCCAGCAGCTCTGGGACAGGCCTTTACACCGAGACCCAGTACTTC
CDR3 protein: CASSSGTGLYTETQYF
D gene: TRBD1
V gene: TRBV5-1
clone size: NA
J gene: TRBJ2-5

CDR3 DNA: TGCAGCGTTGAAGGAGGCGGGATGGGCGCAGATACGCAGTATTTT
CDR3 protein: CSVEGGGMGADTQYF
D gene: NA
V gene: TRBV29-1
clone size: NA
J gene: TRBJ2-3

CDR3 DNA: TGCGCCAGCAGTCTGGGGGCAGGGGGTAGAGAGACCCAGTACTTC
CDR3 protein: CASSLGAGGRETQYF
D gene: TRBD1
V gene: TRBV5-1
clone size: NA
J gene: TRBJ2-5

CDR3 DNA: TGTGCCAGCAGCTTAGGGGTCGGCACGGCGGGGGGCTACACCTTC
CDR3 protein: CASSLGVGTAGGYTF
D gene: NA
V gene: TRBV7-6
clone size: few
J gene: TRBJ1-2

CDR3 DNA: TGTGCCAGCAGCTTCGGGACAGGCTACTACGAGCAGTACTTC
CDR3 protein: CASSFGTGYYEQYF
D gene: TRBD1
V gene: TRBV16
clone size: NA
J gene: TRBJ2-7

CDR3 DNA: TGTGCCAGCAGTTACTCGAGCAATCAGCCCCAGCATTTT
CDR3 protein: CASSYSSNQPQHF
D gene: NA
V gene: TRBV6-5
clone size: NA
J gene: TRBJ1-5

CDR3 DNA: TGCAGCGTTGCCCAGAACTATGGCTACACCTTC
CDR3 protein: CSVAQNYGYTF
D gene: NA
V gene: TRBV29-1
clone size: NA
J gene: TRBJ1-2

CDR3 DNA: TGTGCCATCACATCGTCGGGGGATACGCAGTATTTT
CDR3 protein: CAITSSGDTQYF
D gene: NA
V gene: TRBV10-3
clone size: NA
J gene: TRBJ2-3

CDR3 DNA: TGTGCCAGCAGTGGTGGACTAGCGGGGGTCACAGATACGCAGTATTTT
CDR3 protein: CASSGGLAGVTDTQYF
D gene: TRBD2
V gene: TRBV2
clone size: once
J gene: TRBJ2-3

CDR3 DNA: TGCGCCAGCAGCTTACAGGGGGCCGGAGATACGCAGTATTTT
CDR3 protein: CASSLQGAGDTQYF
D gene: TRBD1
V gene: TRBV5-1
clone size: NA
J gene: TRBJ2-3

CDR3 DNA: TGCGCCAGCAGCCAAGACACGGCGTTTGAGGAGCAGTACTTC
CDR3 protein: CASSQDTAFEEQYF
D gene: NA
V gene: TRBV4-1
clone size: NA
J gene: TRBJ2-7

CDR3 DNA: TGTGCCAGTGATTTCCGGGTAGGGGAGACCCAGTACTTC
CDR3 protein: CASDFRVGETQYF
D gene: NA
V gene: TRBV6-1
clone size: NA
J gene: TRBJ2-5

CDR3 DNA: TGTGCCAGCAGCTTAGGGTTTAGGGCCGAGCAGTACTTC
CDR3 protein: CASSLGFRAEQYF
D gene: NA
V gene: TRBV11-2
clone size: NA
J gene: TRBJ2-7